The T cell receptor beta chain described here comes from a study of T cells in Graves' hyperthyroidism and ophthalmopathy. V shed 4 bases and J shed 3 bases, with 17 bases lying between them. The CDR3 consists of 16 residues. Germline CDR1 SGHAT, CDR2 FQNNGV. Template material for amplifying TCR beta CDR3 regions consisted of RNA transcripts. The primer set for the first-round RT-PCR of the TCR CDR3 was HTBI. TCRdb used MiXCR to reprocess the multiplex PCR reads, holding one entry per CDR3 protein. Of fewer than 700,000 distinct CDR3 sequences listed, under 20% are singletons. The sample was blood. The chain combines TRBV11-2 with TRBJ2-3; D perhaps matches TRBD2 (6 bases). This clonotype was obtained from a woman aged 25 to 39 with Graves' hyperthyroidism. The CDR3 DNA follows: TGTGCCAGCAGCTCAATTTATAGCGGCGAAACAGATACGCAGTATTTT. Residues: CASSSIYSGETDTQYF.